Given below is one T cell receptor (beta chain) in context. The antigen is undetermined. Per germline, CDR1 MDHEN and CDR2 SYDVKM. This CDR3 has 14 residues. V dropped 6 bases and J dropped 4 bases, with 15 bases sitting between them. Produced via immunoSEQ multiplex PCR; TCRdb's table is partial and in-frame only. This sample yields about 75,000 clones, of which about 87% are seen a single time; less than 12% belongs to the top ten. The data belong to a study of T cell responses to AZD1222 COVID-19 vaccine. Points from the study as a whole: Repertoires were obtained solely post-peak T cell response. Reportedly, close to half of spike-specific TCRs are directed against unmutated variant regions. With dominance at 160-218 and 743-854, vaccine-associated CD4 TCRs spanned spike. Seropositive status at baseline applied to only 5 or 6 AZD1222 recipients.

Specimen: peripheral blood, collected 28 days after the second dose of the MenACWY control vaccine. The receptor comes from an adult who received the MenACWY meningococcal vaccine as a control. The rearrangement joins TRBV28 to TRBJ1-2; TRBD1 is a possible D gene (6 bases). The CDR3 DNA reads TGTGCCAGCAGGAAAACAGGGTTAGTCTATGGCTACACCTTC. The encoded protein is CASRKTGLVYGYTF.